The 13 T cell receptor beta chains below were found in one sample sequenced in a study of OX40 agonist ivuxolimab in advanced cancers. Here immunoSEQ multiplex PCR was the method, and the copy in TCRdb shows in-frame clones only, minus some. The sample carries 65,000 to 80,000 clones, over 75% recorded once. Material: CD4+ or CD8+ T cells sorted from blood, obtained in a trial of the OX40 agonist ivuxolimab. The origin of the receptors is an adult with an advanced solid tumor such as melanoma, head and neck, liver or kidney cancer.

The chain uses TRBV6-5 and TRBJ2-3; 9 positions agree with TRBD2. The CDR3 extends over 15 amino acids. Germline trimming cut 3 bases from V and 5 bases from J; bases unmatched to any gene: 6. The germline gives CDR1 MNHEY, CDR2 SVGAGI. In DNA, the CDR3 is TGTGCCAGCAGTTATTCGGGACTAGCTCGAGATACGCAGTATTTT. This codes for CASSYSGLARDTQYF.

This clone showed up just a few times. The rearrangement joins TRBV30 to TRBJ2-5; 10 nucleotides align to TRBD2. CDR1 GTSNPN and CDR2 SVGIG come from the germline V gene (reference sequence). There are 14 residues in the CDR3. Trimming cost V 3 bases and J 4 bases; bases outside gene matches: 5. The CDR3 bases are TGTGCCTGGAGGCCTAGCGGGGGAAGAGAGACCCAGTACTTC. Encoded protein: CAWRPSGGRETQYF.

The chain carries TRBV15 and TRBJ2-3, with D perhaps TRBD2 (5 bases). The germline V gene encodes CDR1 LNHNV and CDR2 YYDKDF (reference sequence). The CDR3 is 12 amino acids. Trimming pared 0 bases from V and 8 bases from J, leaving 6 bases between. In DNA, the CDR3 is TGTGCCACCAGCAGAGAGGGAGTTACGCAGTATTTT. It specifies CATSREGVTQYF.

The rearrangement uses TRBV2 and TRBJ2-5; D uncertain. There are 13 residues in the CDR3. The ends were cut back, 1 base at V and 10 bases at J, with 13 bases in the middle. Germline lookup yields CDR1 SNHLY and CDR2 FYNNEI. The CDR3 coding sequence is TGTGCCAGCAGTGAAGTTGCCGGTGAAATCCAGTACTTC. It yields the protein CASSEVAGEIQYF.

The CDR3 region has the DNA TGTGCCATCAGTGAGTCAGCCGGGGACAGGTCAGAGACCCAGTACTTC. Translated: CAISESAGDRSETQYF. V is TRBV10-3 and J is TRBJ2-5; 8 bases are a match to TRBD1. CDR3 length: 16 amino acids. V lost 0 bases and J lost 4; bases outside the gene matches: 7. Germline V gene data show CDR1 as ENHRY and CDR2 as SYGVKD.

CDR3 residues: CASSQGSGMGYNEQFF. CDR3 in DNA: TGTGCCAGCAGTCAAGGGAGCGGGATGGGTTACAATGAGCAGTTCTTC. This sequence joins TRBV6-1 and TRBJ2-1, with TRBD2 matching 7 bases. The V segment lost 5 bases and the J segment 4 bases; nucleotides outside the gene matches: 11. Germline CDR1 MNHNS, CDR2 SASEGT. The CDR3 has 16 amino acids.

The rearrangement links TRBV19 to TRBJ1-1, with TRBD1 identical over 7 bases. The V gene end was trimmed by 10 bases and the J gene end by 1 base; junction bases not matched to a gene: 12. The CDR3 is made up of 15 amino acids. Germline CDR1 is LNHDA and CDR2 is SQIVND (reference sequence). The CDR3 nucleotides are TGTGCCACCTCAACCCCGGGACAGAAGAACACTGAAGCTTTCTTT. Residues: CATSTPGQKNTEAFF.

This sequence joins TRBV13 and TRBJ1-1; weak D call: TRBD1 (6 bases). V lost 4 bases and J 5 bases, leaving 14 bases between the germline ends. Germline CDR1 is PRHDT and CDR2 is FYEKMQ (reference sequence). This CDR3 region has 14 residues. CDR3 bases: TGTGCCAGCAGCTCTGGACAGTTCGGGACTGAAGCTTTCTTT. Its translation: CASSSGQFGTEAFF.

The chain couples TRBV9 to TRBJ1-4; D remains unclear. The CDR3 length is 12 residues. The ends were cut back, 0 bases at V and 8 bases at J, with 5 bases in the middle. Germline V lookup: CDR1 SGDLS, CDR2 YYNGEE. CDR3: CASSVEGEKLFF. In nucleotides, the CDR3 is TGTGCCAGCAGCGTAGAAGGAGAAAAACTGTTTTTT.

This chain links TRBV18 with TRBJ1-1; D perhaps matches TRBD1 (6 bases). V was clipped by 5 bases and J by 0 bases, with 10 bases between them. CDR1 and CDR2 (germline): KGHSH, LQKENI. CDR3 size: 14 residues. In DNA form, the CDR3 reads TGTGCCAGCTCAACGGACAGCTTGAACACTGAAGCTTTCTTT. It encodes CASSTDSLNTEAFF.

This chain joins TRBV28 and TRBJ2-1; 7 bases map to TRBD2. CDR1 and CDR2 from the germline V gene are MDHEN and SYDVKM. The CDR3 spans 19 residues. V gave up 2 bases and J gave up 8 bases; unmatched junction bases: 21. The CDR3 loop reads CASSLRWGLGAGERDEQFF. CDR3 sequence (DNA): TGTGCCAGCAGTTTACGATGGGGCCTCGGCGCGGGAGAGCGGGATGAGCAGTTCTTC.

The J gene is TRBJ2-7, the V gene TRBV5-1; 8 bases agree with TRBD2. The CDR3 totals 17 residues. The V gene end was trimmed by 4 bases and the J gene end by 2 bases; junction bases not matched to a gene: 14. Germline V lookup: CDR1 SGHRS, CDR2 YFSETQ. Here the CDR3 reads CASSLGAWTSRPYEQYF. The CDR3 DNA follows: TGCGCCAGCAGCCTTGGCGCTTGGACTAGCCGTCCCTACGAGCAGTACTTC.

This chain uses TRBV28 with TRBJ1-2, with 10 bases fitting TRBD1. The V segment lost 6 bases and the J segment 6 bases; nucleotides outside the gene matches: 16. Germline CDR1 is MDHEN and CDR2 is SYDVKM. There are 17 residues in the CDR3. The CDR3 loop is CASSRPGQGISGNGYTF. The CDR3 DNA reads TGTGCCAGCAGCCGCCCGGGACAGGGGATATCGGGGAATGGCTACACCTTC.